The entry below gives a single T cell receptor (beta chain) sequence along with its context. CDR1 and CDR2 (germline): SGHRS, YFSETQ. The germline V and J ends were trimmed by 0 bases and 2 bases, with 9 bases remaining between them. The length of the CDR3 is 15 residues. MiXCR, run by TCRdb on the RT-PCR reads, gives a single entry per CDR3 protein. The sample shows about 680,000 distinct CDR3 sequences, approximately 15% of them seen only once. This clonotype originated in a female donor in good health, serving as a healthy control. This sequence joins TRBV5-1 and TRBJ1-5; D uncertain. Sequenced: memory CD4+ T cells from blood. The CDR3 sequence: CASSLGDTGNQPQHF. The CDR3 nucleotides read TGCGCCAGCAGCTTGGGGGATACAGGCAATCAGCCCCAGCATTTT.